The 17 T cell receptor beta chains below were found in one sample sequenced in a study of blood T cell repertoires in COVID-19. Here immunoSEQ multiplex PCR was the method, and the copy in TCRdb shows in-frame clones only, minus some. The sample carries over 50,000 clones, more than 75% recorded once. Material: peripheral blood. These receptors all stem from a man aged 45 to 65 with active COVID-19.

Worth noting for this clone: Other DNA sequences in the same sample also yield this CDR3. The chain joins TRBV10-3 to TRBJ2-7; TRBD2 matches 7 bases. CDR1 is ENHRY, CDR2 SYGVKD, per germline. This CDR3 comprises 15 residues. V dropped 8 bases and J dropped 0; count of bases not matched to a gene: 10. The CDR3 reads CAISRGGASSYEQYF. CDR3 nucleotides: TGTGCCATCTCCCGGGGAGGGGCCAGCTCCTACGAGCAGTACTTC.

The chain has TRBV9 and TRBJ1-2; D is possibly TRBD1 (6 bases). The CDR3 spans 14 residues. The V gene lost 3 bases and the J gene lost 8 bases, with 17 bases spanning the gap. CDR1 is SGDLS and CDR2 is YYNGEE in the germline V gene. In DNA, the CDR3 is TGTGCCAGCAGCGCCACGACAGGCGGAGTAGGCTACACCTTC. Protein sequence: CASSATTGGVGYTF.

The sample holds one count of this clone. J is TRBJ2-1 and V is TRBV4-2; D may be TRBD2 (5 bases). The CDR3 extends over 16 amino acids. The germline CDR1 and CDR2 sequences are LGHNA and YNFKEQ. V was shortened by 0 bases and J by 3 bases, with 12 bases between the two germline ends. The chain's CDR3 is CASSQDPAVIYNEQFF. The DNA for the CDR3 is TGTGCCAGCAGCCAAGATCCAGCGGTTATCTACAATGAGCAGTTCTTC.

V usage is TRBV24-1 and J usage is TRBJ1-2; D may be TRBD1 (5 bases). Trimming pared 2 bases from V and 6 bases from J, leaving 12 bases between. Germline loops: CDR1 KGHDR, CDR2 SFDVKD. This CDR3 has 14 amino acids. The CDR3 spells CATSDYGREDGYTF. DNA for the CDR3: TGTGCCACCAGTGATTATGGCAGGGAGGATGGCTACACCTTC.

This clone was recorded once. The chain combines TRBV6-5 with TRBJ2-3; tentative D call: TRBD2 (6 bases). The germline V and J ends were trimmed by 5 bases and 3 bases, with 12 bases remaining between them. CDR1 is MNHEY and CDR2 is SVGAGI in the germline V gene. The CDR3 is 14 residues long. CDR3 region: CASSHQRGTDTQYF. The CDR3 DNA is TGTGCCAGCAGTCACCAACGGGGGACAGATACGCAGTATTTT.

The chain uses TRBV7-2 and TRBJ2-5; TRBD1 matches 8 bases. Germline assignment: CDR1 SGHTA and CDR2 FQGNSA. The junction had 10 bases not matched to a gene; V was cut back by 2 bases and J by 5 bases. This CDR3 is 16 amino acids long. CDR3 sequence reads: CASSLQRDRRGETQYF. The CDR3 nucleotides are TGTGCCAGCAGCTTACAAAGGGACAGGAGAGGGGAGACCCAGTACTTC.

J is TRBJ1-2 and V is TRBV27; 11 nucleotides align to TRBD1. V gave up 6 bases and J gave up 1 base; unmatched junction bases: 7. Per the germline V gene, CDR1 is MNHEY and CDR2 is SMNVEV (reference sequence). The CDR3 runs 16 residues. The CDR3 DNA sequence: TGTGCCAGCAGGTCAGGGACAGGGGGTGATAACTATGGCTACACCTTC. As protein: CASRSGTGGDNYGYTF.

A word on this clone: One junction end does not reproduce the germline sequence, and a read error may be involved. J is TRBJ1-1 and V is TRBV28, with D unresolved. The CDR3 covers 13 residues. The germline V gene encodes CDR1 MDHEN and CDR2 SYDVKM. The CDR3 sequence: CASTEGPNPEAFF. The CDR3 DNA reads as TGTGCCAGCACGGAGGGCCCGAACCCTGAAGCTTTCTTT. The full variable domain, rest sourced from reference TRBV28 and TRBJ1-1, is DVKVTQSSRYLVKRTGEKVFLECVQDMDHENMFWYRQDPGLGLRLIYFSYDVKMKEKGDIPEGYSVSREKKERFSLILESASTNQTSMYLCASTEGPNPEAFFGQGTRLTVV.

The CDR3 bases are TGTGCCAGCAGCACCCAGGGATCAGAGCAGTTCTTC. Protein product: CASSTQGSEQFF. This chain connects TRBV4-2 to TRBJ2-1, with TRBD1 as a possible D gene (5 bases). The CDR3 extends over 12 amino acids. The V end lost 5 bases, the J end lost 10 bases, and 12 bases lay between the germline ends. Germline assignment: CDR1 LGHNA and CDR2 YNFKEQ.

The V gene is TRBV4-1, the J gene TRBJ1-6; possibly TRBD1 for D (5 bases). Germline loops: CDR1 MGHRA, CDR2 YSYEKL. This CDR3 region has 14 residues. The V end lost 1 base, the J end lost 5 bases, and 6 bases lay between the germline ends. The CDR3 nucleotides are TGCGCCAGCAGCCAAGCAGGGAATAATTCACCCCTCCACTTT. It specifies CASSQAGNNSPLHF.

V and J are TRBV10-3 and TRBJ2-7, with 11 bases matching TRBD1. Germline CDR1 reads ENHRY; CDR2 reads SYGVKD. The CDR3 consists of 15 residues. V lost 6 bases, J lost 2 bases, and 6 bases stayed unmatched. Here the CDR3 DNA reads TGTGCCATCAGCATGCCGGGACAGGGGGCCTACGAGCAGTACTTC. This gives the protein CAISMPGQGAYEQYF.

This chain joins TRBV5-1 and TRBJ2-5, with D possibly being TRBD2 (5 bases). Trimming stripped 4 bases from V and 2 bases from J, with 12 bases between. This CDR3 has 14 amino acids. CDR1 is SGHRS, CDR2 YFSETQ, per germline. The chain's CDR3 is CASSQAPGQETQYF. CDR3 nucleotides: TGCGCCAGCAGCCAGGCCCCGGGGCAAGAGACCCAGTACTTC.

The chain links TRBV2 to TRBJ2-3; 9 positions match TRBD1. The length of the CDR3 is 16 residues. V trimming: 6 bases; J trimming: 4 bases; junction bases outside the gene matches: 11. In germline, CDR1 is SNHLY, CDR2 FYNNEI. DNA for the CDR3: TGTGCCAGCAGCTATGCCGGGACAGGGACAGCAGATACGCAGTATTTT. Encoded protein: CASSYAGTGTADTQYF.

CDR3 in amino acids: CASSFLGAPQYF. Written as DNA, the CDR3 is TGTGCCAGCAGTTTCCTTGGGGCCCCCCAGTACTTC. This chain uses TRBV12-3 or TRBV12-4 with TRBJ2-5; possibly TRBD1 for D (5 bases). V lost 3 bases, J lost 9 bases, and 11 bases lay in between. This CDR3 comprises 12 residues.

The gene calls are TRBV10-3 and TRBJ2-7; 7 bases line up with TRBD1. From germline, CDR1 is ENHRY and CDR2 SYGVKD. The CDR3 sequence is 14 residues long. Trimming cost V 4 bases and J 3 bases; bases outside gene matches: 6. The CDR3 loop reads CAISVVGGVYEQYF. The DNA for the CDR3 is TGTGCCATCAGTGTGGTAGGGGGCGTCTACGAGCAGTACTTC.

V usage is TRBV29-1 and J usage is TRBJ2-5; unclear D gene. Trimming left V 5 bases short and J 4 bases short, with 11 bases between. The CDR3 totals 12 residues. Per the germline V gene, CDR1 is SQVTM and CDR2 is ANQGSEA. The CDR3 DNA reads as TGCAGCGTTCTGGGCCAGTTAGAGACCCAGTACTTC. This gives the protein CSVLGQLETQYF.

The rearrangement joins TRBV5-4 to TRBJ1-3; a weak D match, TRBD1 (5 bases). V lost 0 bases and J lost 0, with 10 bases in between. Germline-derived CDR1 and CDR2 are SGHNT and YYREEE (reference sequence). The CDR3 consists of 16 residues. CDR3: CASSLGTRSSGNTIYF. Here the CDR3 DNA reads TGTGCCAGCAGCTTGGGGACAAGAAGCTCTGGAAACACCATATATTTT.